Each of the 30 T cell receptor beta chains below was sequenced from the same sample in a study of blood T cell repertoires in COVID-19. Generated by immunoSEQ multiplex PCR, the TCRdb table keeps only in-frame clones and is missing some. The table lists about 220,000 clones, around 83% of them singletons. The sequenced material came from peripheral blood. The receptors shown here come from a man aged 50 to 60 who had recovered from COVID-19.

The chain employs TRBV19 and TRBJ2-7; 14 nucleotides line up with TRBD2. The CDR3 sequence is 16 residues long. Germline CDR1 is LNHDA and CDR2 is SQIVND (reference sequence). Losses at the gene ends were 5 bases for V and 6 bases for J; bases not matched to a gene: 9. The CDR3 sequence: CASSGSGLAGGGEQYF. The CDR3 DNA is TGTGCCAGTAGTGGTTCAGGACTAGCGGGAGGAGGCGAGCAGTACTTC.

About this clone: Other nucleotide sequences in the sample specify the same CDR3. The genes are TRBV18 and TRBJ2-7, with D maybe TRBD2 (6 bases). The germline gives CDR1 KGHSH, CDR2 LQKENI. The V and J ends lost 3 bases and 3 bases respectively, with 9 bases between them. The CDR3 totals 13 residues. Here the CDR3 reads CASSPGLFYEQYF. CDR3 sequence (DNA): TGTGCCAGCTCACCGGGACTCTTCTACGAGCAGTACTTC.

The rearrangement joins TRBV7-9 to TRBJ2-7, with TRBD2 matching 10 bases. CDR3 length equals 14 residues. Germline CDR1 SEHNR, CDR2 FQNEAQ (reference sequence). V shed 5 bases, J shed 5 bases, and the junction held 6 bases outside the gene matches. The DNA of the CDR3 is TGTGCCAGCAGCGAAGCGGGAGGGTCCCACGAGCAGTACTTC. Protein sequence: CASSEAGGSHEQYF.

The V and J genes are TRBV19 and TRBJ1-5; 7 bases map to TRBD1. Germline trimming cut 2 bases from V and 4 bases from J; bases unmatched to any gene: 5. CDR3 size: 15 residues. CDR1 and CDR2 (germline): LNHDA, SQIVND (reference sequence). The CDR3 bases are TGTGCCAGTAGTATATGGGGACAGAAAAATCAGCCCCAGCATTTT. Its protein product is CASSIWGQKNQPQHF.

CDR3 sequence reads: CASSLMGQGTEAFF. As DNA, the CDR3 is TGTGCCAGCAGTTTGATGGGACAGGGCACTGAAGCTTTCTTT. The rearrangement links TRBV28 to TRBJ1-1, with 9 bases fitting TRBD1. J was trimmed by 4 bases and V by 3 bases; bases with no gene match: 3. Germline V CDR1 and CDR2: MDHEN, SYDVKM. The CDR3 has 14 amino acids.

The CDR3 DNA reads as TGTGCCAGCACCCCCGGGGACAGGGCCCACCGGCCCCAGCATTTT. Protein product: CASTPGDRAHRPQHF. J is TRBJ1-5 and V is TRBV28, with 9 bases that match TRBD1. The CDR3 runs to 15 residues. Trimming at V came to 7 bases and at J to 9 bases, leaving 13 bases not matched to a gene. Germline lookup yields CDR1 MDHEN and CDR2 SYDVKM.

The chain is built from TRBV19 and TRBJ2-1; 10 bases agree with TRBD2. CDR1 and CDR2 from the germline V gene are LNHDA and SQIVND (reference sequence). The CDR3 runs 15 residues. V lost 2 bases, J lost 4 bases, and 2 bases stayed unmatched. The CDR3 sequence: CASSITSGAYNEQFF. DNA for the CDR3: TGTGCCAGTAGTATAACTAGCGGGGCGTACAATGAGCAGTTCTTC.

The chain joins TRBV20-1 to TRBJ2-5, with D uncertain. The CDR3 is 11 residues long. Per germline, CDR1 DFQATT and CDR2 SNEGSKA (reference sequence). Trimming took off 0 bases at V and 4 bases at J, with 3 bases between the two ends. The CDR3 protein is CSARDRETQYF. DNA for the CDR3: TGCAGTGCTAGAGATAGAGAGACCCAGTACTTC.

J is TRBJ2-7 and V is TRBV6-4, with 10 positions matching TRBD2. CDR1 and CDR2 from the germline V gene are MRHNA and SNTAGT. This CDR3 has 16 residues. With V trimmed by 2 bases and J by 2 bases, 6 bases remained unmatched. CDR3 DNA sequence: TGTGCCAGCAGTGACCATTCGAGCGGGAGGGCCTACGAGCAGTACTTC. Its translation: CASSDHSSGRAYEQYF.

The J gene is TRBJ1-1, the V gene TRBV5-4; 9 bases match TRBD1. Germline loops: CDR1 SGHNT, CDR2 YYREEE (reference sequence). The CDR3 spans 15 residues. V lost 4 bases and J lost 2; bases outside the gene matches: 6. For the CDR3, the DNA is TGTGCCAGCAGCCCTTCGACAGGGGGAAACACTGAAGCTTTCTTT. Amino acid sequence: CASSPSTGGNTEAFF.

This sequence joins TRBV24-1 and TRBJ2-1; D may be TRBD2 (5 bases). The length of the CDR3 is 14 residues. V was shortened by 2 bases and J by 5 bases, with 9 bases between the two germline ends. Germline CDR1 reads KGHDR; CDR2 reads SFDVKD. CDR3 DNA: TGTGCCACCAGTGATTGGCTAGCCCACAATGAGCAGTTCTTC. Translation: CATSDWLAHNEQFF.

The chain links TRBV6-1 to TRBJ1-2; 10 bases are shared with TRBD1. V lost 2 bases to trimming and J lost 2 bases; unmatched junction nucleotides: 2. Per the germline V gene, CDR1 is MNHNS and CDR2 is SASEGT. The CDR3 length is 15 residues. The CDR3 region is CASSERTGGNYGYTF. The CDR3 DNA is TGTGCCAGCAGTGAAAGGACAGGGGGAAACTATGGCTACACCTTC.

This chain connects TRBV19 to TRBJ1-6, with D hard to call. The CDR3 extends over 17 amino acids. CDR1 is LNHDA and CDR2 is SQIVND in the germline V gene (reference sequence). Between the trimmed V and J ends, which lost 5 bases and 0 bases, there was a span of 14 bases. The CDR3 reads CASSVPPGSSYNSPLHF. The CDR3 DNA follows: TGTGCCAGTAGTGTCCCGCCGGGGAGCTCCTATAATTCACCCCTCCACTTT.

This chain uses TRBV24-1 with TRBJ2-4; the D is unclear. V was clipped by 2 bases and J by 1 base, with 5 bases between them. Germline loops: CDR1 KGHDR, CDR2 SFDVKD. The CDR3 is 14 amino acids. CDR3: CATSDSAAKNIQYF. DNA of the CDR3: TGTGCCACCAGTGATTCAGCGGCCAAAAACATTCAGTACTTC.

This clone was detected only once. V is TRBV11-2 and J is TRBJ1-4, with unresolved D. Trimming pared 5 bases from V and 5 bases from J, leaving 15 bases between. CDR3 length equals 15 residues. Germline values: CDR1 SGHAT, CDR2 FQNNGV. In nucleotides, the CDR3 is TGTGCCAGCAGCAAACCTACCGGGATAAATGAAAAACTGTTTTTT. Translated, it gives CASSKPTGINEKLFF.

This chain connects TRBV29-1 to TRBJ2-1, with D unclear. V was shortened by 8 bases and J by 3 bases, with 8 bases between the two germline ends. Looked up from germline, CDR1 is SQVTM and CDR2 is ANQGSEA. The CDR3 runs to 11 residues. As DNA, the CDR3 is TGCAGCCCCTCTGTCTACAATGAGCAGTTCTTC. Protein: CSPSVYNEQFF.

The rearrangement uses TRBV10-3 and TRBJ1-3; D possibly corresponds to TRBD1 (6 bases). The CDR3 extends over 12 amino acids. Trimming left V 11 bases short and J 7 bases short, with 15 bases between. Looked up from germline, CDR1 is ENHRY and CDR2 is SYGVKD. For the CDR3, the DNA is TGTGCCCTTTCACCAGGGGAGAACACCATATATTTT. Protein: CALSPGENTIYF.

The V call is TRBV9, the J call TRBJ2-1; D is unclear. This CDR3 contains 12 residues. The V end lost 0 bases, the J end lost 10 bases, and 8 bases lay between the germline ends. Germline assignment: CDR1 SGDLS and CDR2 YYNGEE. The CDR3 is CASSVDYREQFF. For the CDR3, the DNA is TGTGCCAGCAGCGTAGACTACCGAGAGCAGTTCTTC.

The sample holds one count of this clone. The genes are TRBV7-8 and TRBJ2-5; 12 bases are a match to TRBD2. Germline V CDR1 and CDR2: SGHVS, FQNEAQ. V shed 5 bases, J shed 5 bases, and the junction held 15 bases outside the gene matches. The CDR3 loop spans 18 amino acids. This CDR3 reads CASSTRLAGGPSKETQYF. CDR3 bases: TGTGCCAGCAGCACCCGGCTAGCGGGAGGGCCCTCCAAGGAGACCCAGTACTTC.

J is TRBJ1-1 and V is TRBV7-2; D possibly corresponds to TRBD1 (5 bases). The ends were cut back, 6 bases at V and 1 base at J, with 12 bases in the middle. CDR1 and CDR2 from the germline V gene are SGHTA and FQGNSA. The CDR3 length is 14 residues. The CDR3 spells CASRPNTGNTEAFF. CDR3 coding DNA: TGTGCCAGCAGGCCGAATACAGGGAACACTGAAGCTTTCTTT. Variable domain in full (rest from reference TRBV7-2 and TRBJ1-1): GAGVSQSPSNKVTEKGKDVELRCDPISGHTALYWYRQSLGQGLEFLIYFQGNSAPDKSGLPSDRFSAERTGGSVSTLTIQRTQQEDSAVYLCASRPNTGNTEAFFGQGTRLTVV.

This clone was seen once. The chain couples TRBV28 to TRBJ2-3, with a tentative D call TRBD1 (5 bases). Trimming cost V 2 bases and J 4 bases, with 13 bases left between them. In germline, CDR1 is MDHEN, CDR2 SYDVKM. The CDR3 extends over 15 amino acids. In DNA form, the CDR3 reads TGTGCCAGCAGTTTACCCCGACAGATCGCAGATACGCAGTATTTT. Encoded protein: CASSLPRQIADTQYF.

The chain couples TRBV23-1 to TRBJ2-7; 8 bases are shared with TRBD1. TRBV23-1 is classed as an ORF, of uncertain function. This CDR3 comprises 16 residues. J was trimmed by 0 bases and V by 3 bases; bases with no gene match: 7. As DNA, the CDR3 is TGCGCCAGCAGTCATTCGACAGGGGTCTTCTCCTACGAGCAGTACTTC. Translating it yields CASSHSTGVFSYEQYF.

The J gene is TRBJ1-3, the V gene TRBV9; no definite D call. V gave up 3 bases and J gave up 4 bases, with 14 bases separating them. Germline lookup yields CDR1 SGDLS and CDR2 YYNGEE. This CDR3 comprises 15 residues. The CDR3 sequence: CASSANEGWGNTIYF. Written as DNA, the CDR3 is TGTGCCAGCAGCGCCAACGAGGGATGGGGAAACACCATATATTTT.

The rearrangement links TRBV2 to TRBJ2-3; tentatively, D is TRBD2 (5 bases). The CDR3 length is 13 residues. Trimming removed 7 bases at V and 4 bases at J, with 12 bases between. The V gene's germline CDR1 is SNHLY and CDR2 FYNNEI. In DNA form, the CDR3 reads TGTGCCAGCACGGGATCCTGGGCAGATACGCAGTATTTT. Amino acids: CASTGSWADTQYF.

The CDR3 DNA is TGTGCCAGCCGACGTCCCGGACAGGCCCATGAAGCTTTCTTT. Its protein product is CASRRPGQAHEAFF. The chain couples TRBV6-5 to TRBJ1-1; 7 nucleotides align to TRBD1. Germline V gene data show CDR1 as MNHEY and CDR2 as SVGAGI. The V gene end was trimmed by 8 bases and the J gene end by 7 bases; junction bases not matched to a gene: 13. The CDR3 is made up of 14 amino acids.

This chain links TRBV7-9 with TRBJ2-7; a weak D match, TRBD1 (5 bases). CDR1 and CDR2 from the germline V gene are SEHNR and FQNEAQ (reference sequence). The CDR3 is 13 residues long. The V gene lost 5 bases and the J gene lost 7 bases, with 15 bases spanning the gap. The chain's CDR3 is CASSPRVSGEQYF. DNA of the CDR3: TGTGCCAGCAGCCCCAGGGTTTCTGGAGAGCAGTACTTC.

This clone occurred a few times. CDR3 residues: CASSEEGGGSQPQHF. CDR3 nucleotide sequence: TGTGCCAGCAGTGAAGAAGGCGGGGGATCTCAGCCCCAGCATTTT. The chain recombines TRBV6-1 with TRBJ1-5; tentative D call: TRBD1 (5 bases). This CDR3 contains 15 residues. In germline, CDR1 is MNHNS, CDR2 SASEGT. The germline V and J ends were trimmed by 1 base and 6 bases, with 13 bases remaining between them.

The chain links TRBV7-9 to TRBJ1-6; 10 bases agree with TRBD1. V lost 4 bases and J lost 7; bases outside the gene matches: 4. The CDR3 runs to 15 residues. The germline gives CDR1 SEHNR, CDR2 FQNEAQ (reference sequence). The CDR3 coding sequence is TGTGCCAGCAGCTCCCGGACAGGGGGGAATTCACCCCTCCACTTT. Translation: CASSSRTGGNSPLHF.

The CDR3 DNA reads TGTGCCATCGGGGACAAATTTAATGAAAAACTGTTTTTT. Translation: CAIGDKFNEKLFF. The rearrangement joins TRBV25-1 to TRBJ1-4; a possible D gene is TRBD1 (6 bases). Trimming cost V 10 bases and J 4 bases, with 13 bases left between them. The germline V gene has CDR1 MGHDK and CDR2 SYGVNS. CDR3 size: 13 residues.

The chain is built from TRBV5-6 and TRBJ1-3; possible D gene TRBD1, 6 bases. The CDR3 has 17 amino acids. Germline loops: CDR1 SGHDT, CDR2 YYEEEE. Trimming removed 3 bases at V and 0 bases at J, with 16 bases between. The CDR3 DNA follows: TGTGCCAGCAGCTGGAGGGGGGGGCCGAGCTCTGGAAACACCATATATTTT. It specifies CASSWRGGPSSGNTIYF.